This TCR beta chain stems from a study of T-cell reconstitution after alpha-beta-depleted transplantation in children. A TCRbeta library incorporating unique molecular identifiers was prepared. TCRdb re-called the PCR reads through MiXCR, storing one row per CDR3 protein. The profile shows around 490,000 distinct CDR3 sequences, about 10% of them singletons. The sample consisted of PBMCs, mostly from graft donor cells, taken 180 days after TCRalphabeta/CD19-depleted stem cell transplant. This TCR derives from a female patient aged 2-9 years who had a stem cell transplant for aplastic anemia, so the T cells may come from the graft donor.

CDR3 sequence reads: CASSPQEATDTEAFF. CDR3 DNA sequence: TGTGCCAGCTCACCTCAGGAGGCAACTGACACTGAAGCTTTCTTT. The chain uses TRBV18 and TRBJ1-1; D call uncertain. This CDR3 is 15 amino acids long. The germline V gene encodes CDR1 KGHSH and CDR2 LQKENI. V dropped 3 bases and J dropped 3 bases, with 14 bases sitting between them.